This entry describes one T cell receptor beta chain. Its antigen is undetermined. The sample is drawn from a study of siplizumab effects on memory and regulatory T cells. Overall study results and limits: Confirmation that proliferating Tregs from siplizumab cultures had suppressive function was not obtained. Apparently key alloresponse contributors, naive T cells also seemed more diverse than memory cells.

Per sample, around 92,000 TCR templates underwent assay. Some clones are missing from TCRdb's copy, which holds only in-frame ones; the method was immunoSEQ multiplex PCR. The sample records 99,000 or so clones, just under 95% being singletons. V gave up 0 bases and J gave up 5 bases, with 4 bases separating them. Germline V gives CDR1 SGHNT, CDR2 YYREEE (reference sequence). The CDR3 has 12 residues. The chain joins TRBV5-4 to TRBJ2-3; D not certain. The source of this sequence is a human donor in good health. The material sequenced was non-Treg CD4+ T cells sorted from blood. This CDR3 is CASSLVGDTQYF. CDR3 sequence (DNA): TGTGCCAGCAGCTTGGTGGGAGATACGCAGTATTTT.